This TCR beta chain was recorded in a study of long-term antiretroviral therapy in people with HIV. Study-wide results and caveats: Pre-ART expanded TRB clones stayed dominant throughout, though often decreasing after ART.

The CDR3 covers 15 residues. V was clipped by 6 bases and J by 8 bases; unmatched bases: 7. Germline assignment: CDR1 SGHTA and CDR2 FQGNSA. With respect to this clone: Its cognate antigen is unknown.

A v3.0 immunoSEQ assay was performed at survey level. Sequencing had a target that covered roughly 40,000-55,000 T-cell genomes per sample. Profiled with immunoSEQ multiplex PCR; TCRdb holds only in-frame clones, not every one. The repertoire holds some 21,000 clones, almost 85% seen once, with 5% in the top ten. The receptor comes from a man aged 50-59 years with HIV. The chain uses TRBV7-2 and TRBJ1-6; 10 nucleotides line up with TRBD1. The sample was unsorted PBMCs, taken 0.3 years after starting antiretroviral therapy. The CDR3 bases are TGTGCCAGCAGTCTAATGGGGACAGGGGATTCACCCCTCCACTTT. Translated: CASSLMGTGDSPLHF.